This T cell receptor beta chain stems from a study of technical replicates of blood from a handful of donors. This table comes from immunoSEQ multiplex PCR, and its TCRdb copy is limited to in-frame clones, with some not included. The sample lists about 85,000 clones; roughly 94% were seen once. Germline CDR1 is MNHNS and CDR2 is SASEGT. The CDR3 is 12 residues long. Trimming cost V 7 bases and J 7 bases, with 14 bases left between them. This receptor was taken from a human donor in good health. Specimen: T cells isolated from PBMCs. The rearrangement uses TRBV6-1 and TRBJ2-7; TRBD1 is a possible D gene (6 bases). CDR3: CASTRGLREQYF. In nucleotides, the CDR3 is TGTGCCAGCACTAGGGGGTTAAGGGAGCAGTACTTC.